This T cell receptor (beta chain) was identified during a study of cytomegalovirus exposure and HLA in healthy donors. General study findings and limits: In the 120 or so validation repertoires, under 95% of cluster scores exceeded 0, per a later analysis. In vitro testing confirmed a few CMV-associated chains as specific for CMV antigens. Published work reported that the classifier diagnosed cytomegalovirus status with high specificity and sensitivity.

Unmatched junction bases numbered 1, after V lost 3 bases and J lost 2 bases. CDR1 is SNHLY, CDR2 FYNNEI, per germline. CDR3 length: 14 amino acids. TCRdb's table, derived via immunoSEQ multiplex PCR, lists solely in-frame clones and lacks some. This sample has about 130,000 clones, with 85% to 90% found just once. Only a few counts were recorded for this clone. What it recognizes is unknown. The donors were part of the validation cohort, which consisted of about 120 subjects and was separate from the first cohort of 670 or so subjects. The source material was PBMCs. The gene calls are TRBV2 and TRBJ1-5; TRBD1 agrees at 7 bases. This clonotype was sampled from a man aged 25-45 years in good health and CMV-seronegative. CDR3 protein: CASSDGQGNQPQHF. CDR3 coding DNA: TGTGCCAGCAGTGACGGACAGGGCAATCAGCCCCAGCATTTT.